The 21 T cell receptor beta chains given below trace back to one sample, sequenced in a study of T cells in Graves' hyperthyroidism and ophthalmopathy. What was amplified from RNA transcripts were TCR beta CDR3 regions. TCR CDR3 underwent first-round RT-PCR with the HTBI primer set. A single record per CDR3 protein comes from TCRdb applying MiXCR to the multiplex PCR reads. This table has around 380,000 distinct CDR3 sequences, approximately 13% appearing once. Sequenced: blood. Every receptor here comes from a man younger than 45 with Graves' hyperthyroidism that later progressed to Graves' ophthalmopathy.

There are many counts of this clonotype. This chain connects TRBV9 to TRBJ1-5; perhaps TRBD1 as D (6 bases). This CDR3 is 14 amino acids long. The V gene's germline CDR1 is SGDLS and CDR2 YYNGEE. V shed 0 bases and J shed 7 bases, with 11 bases lying between them. CDR3 in DNA: TGTGCCAGCAGCGTAGGAGGGGGAGGGCAGCCCCAGCATTTT. It specifies CASSVGGGGQPQHF. Complete variable domain (other parts from reference TRBV9 and TRBJ1-5): DSGVTQTPKHLITATGQRVTLRCSPRSGDLSVYWYQQSLDQGLQFLIQYYNGEERAKGNILERFSAQQFPDLHSELNLSSLELGDSALYFCASSVGGGGQPQHFGDGTRLSIL.

The chain is built from TRBV29-1 and TRBJ2-2; either TRBD1 or TRBD2 may supply D (5 bases each). Trimming shortened V by 7 bases and J by 2 bases, and 14 bases separated the two germline ends. Looked up from germline, CDR1 is SQVTM and CDR2 is ANQGSEA. The CDR3 sequence is 14 residues long. As DNA, the CDR3 is TGCAGCGGGACTGGGACGGACAACACCGGGGAGCTGTTTTTT. Translated, it gives CSGTGTDNTGELFF.

The CDR3 sequence is CASSSGTSGPETQYF. As DNA, the CDR3 is TGTGCCAGCTCGTCCGGGACTAGCGGTCCAGAGACCCAGTACTTC. This rearrangement joins TRBV18 to TRBJ2-5, with 11 bases that match TRBD2. Germline values: CDR1 KGHSH, CDR2 LQKENI. After removal of 6 bases from V and 4 bases from J, the junction contained 7 bases not matched to a gene. The length of the CDR3 is 15 residues.

This clonotype was observed a few times. In DNA, the CDR3 is TGTGCCAGCAGTGAAGTCAGGGGGGGTTACGAGCAGTACTTC. Encoded protein: CASSEVRGGYEQYF. The rearrangement joins TRBV6-1 to TRBJ2-7; D is tentatively TRBD1 or TRBD2 (7 bases each). Trimming took off 1 base at V and 4 bases at J, with 11 bases between the two ends. The CDR3 is 14 amino acids. Germline V gene sequence: CDR1 MNHNS, CDR2 SASEGT.

This clonotype was found a few times. J is TRBJ1-1 and V is TRBV6-5; D is unclear. This CDR3 region has 14 residues. In germline, CDR1 is MNHEY, CDR2 SVGAGI. Between the trimmed V and J ends, which lost 0 bases and 1 base, there was a span of 6 bases. CDR3: CASSYSVRNTEAFF. The CDR3 DNA sequence: TGTGCCAGCAGTTACTCGGTCAGGAACACTGAAGCTTTCTTT.

The chain recombines TRBV20-1 with TRBJ1-2; D unclear. V was clipped by 6 bases and J by 4 bases, with 12 bases between them. Germline loops: CDR1 DFQATT, CDR2 SNEGSKA (reference sequence). This CDR3 is built from 12 residues. Here the CDR3 reads CSARVGSYGYTF. CDR3 coding DNA: TGCAGTGCCCGTGTCGGGAGCTATGGCTACACCTTC.

This clonotype was picked up a small number of times. The chain has TRBV19 and TRBJ2-3; D is perhaps TRBD2 (6 bases). The CDR3 spans 14 residues. The V end lost 3 bases, the J end lost 2 bases, and 9 bases lay between the germline ends. Germline V lookup: CDR1 LNHDA, CDR2 SQIVND (reference sequence). CDR3 loop: CASSIAGITDTQYF. As DNA, the CDR3 is TGTGCCAGTAGTATTGCGGGGATCACAGATACGCAGTATTTT.

The chain combines TRBV6-1 with TRBJ1-5; no clear D. V was trimmed by 7 bases and J by 6 bases, leaving 13 bases between them. The CDR3 sequence is 13 residues long. Germline lookup yields CDR1 MNHNS and CDR2 SASEGT. The CDR3, as DNA: TGTGCCAGCACCCGGGAAGGTATTCAGCCCCAGCATTTT. This sequence encodes CASTREGIQPQHF.

This clonotype was observed at least ten times. The rearrangement joins TRBV28 to TRBJ2-1, with 10 bases that match TRBD2. Trimming took 3 bases from V and 7 from J; bases not matched to a gene: 6. Germline values: CDR1 MDHEN, CDR2 SYDVKM. The CDR3 is made up of 15 amino acids. CDR3 sequence reads: CASSFQRGGKNEQFF. In DNA, the CDR3 is TGTGCCAGCAGTTTTCAGCGGGGGGGCAAGAATGAGCAGTTCTTC.

This clonotype was found a few times. V gene TRBV9 combines with J gene TRBJ2-1; TRBD2 matches 10 bases. This CDR3 comprises 14 residues. The germline V gene has CDR1 SGDLS and CDR2 YYNGEE. The J segment lost 9 bases and the V segment lost 0 bases, leaving 3 bases of the junction unmatched. For the CDR3, the DNA is TGTGCCAGCAGCGTAGGGGGGACTAGCGTTGAGCAGTTCTTC. Its protein is CASSVGGTSVEQFF. Drawing the rest from reference TRBV9 and TRBJ2-1, the complete variable domain is DSGVTQTPKHLITATGQRVTLRCSPRSGDLSVYWYQQSLDQGLQFLIQYYNGEERAKGNILERFSAQQFPDLHSELNLSSLELGDSALYFCASSVGGTSVEQFFGPGTRLTVL.

There are a few counts of this clonotype. The chain recombines TRBV5-8 with TRBJ2-5; 10 bases are shared with TRBD2. The junction had 16 bases not matched to a gene; V was cut back by 4 bases and J by 4 bases. Germline assignment: CDR1 SGHTS and CDR2 YDEGEE. CDR3 size: 18 residues. The CDR3 DNA reads TGTGCCAGCAGCCTGATTAGGACCGGGACTAGCGTTGGAGAGACCCAGTACTTC. Translation: CASSLIRTGTSVGETQYF.

CDR3 DNA: TGTGCCAGCAGCTTCGACGTTCAGGGCGGGGGAGATACGCAGTATTTT. Protein sequence: CASSFDVQGGGDTQYF. This chain connects TRBV11-2 to TRBJ2-3; 7 bases map to TRBD2. V lost 3 bases, J lost 5 bases, and 11 bases stayed unmatched. Germline CDR1 and CDR2: SGHAT and FQNNGV. This CDR3 is built from 16 residues.

The genes are TRBV6-5 and TRBJ2-7; D not certain. This CDR3 has 13 residues. V was clipped by 2 bases and J by 6 bases, with 11 bases between them. Per the germline V gene, CDR1 is MNHEY and CDR2 is SVGAGI. Here the CDR3 reads CASSYGVDLEQYF. For the CDR3, the DNA is TGTGCCAGCAGTTACGGGGTAGACCTCGAGCAGTACTTC.

Concerning this clonotype: No conserved phenylalanine or tryptophan is present at the end of the CDR3, so a read error is the likely explanation. This chain links TRBV2 with TRBJ1-1; 8 bases align to TRBD1. This CDR3 is 16 amino acids long. V shed 0 bases, J shed 1 base, and the junction held 4 bases outside the gene matches. Germline V gene lookup returns CDR1 SNHLY and CDR2 FYNNEI. CDR3 sequence (DNA): TGTGCCAGCAGTGAAGCGCGGACAGGGCCGAACACTGAAGCTTTCCTT. Translated, it gives CASSEARTGPNTEAFL.

This clonotype was picked up many times. The chain is built from TRBV7-2 and TRBJ2-1; D tentatively fits TRBD1 or TRBD2 (5 bases each). The V end lost 0 bases, the J end lost 2 bases, and 8 bases lay between the germline ends. Germline CDR1 and CDR2: SGHTA and FQGNSA. This CDR3 has 15 residues. In DNA, the CDR3 is TGTGCCAGCAGCTTAGCCGGGACGACCTACAATGAGCAGTTCTTC. It is translated as CASSLAGTTYNEQFF.

This clonotype was seen at least ten times. At one boundary the junction diverges from the germline segment, which might be a read error. V and J are TRBV7-9 and TRBJ1-1; 7 bases match TRBD1. The V gene's germline CDR1 is SEHNR and CDR2 FQNEAQ (reference sequence). The CDR3 has 14 amino acids. CDR3 in DNA: TGTGCCAGCAGTTTAGGGGGCCGGAACACTGAAGCTTTCTTT. This encodes CASSLGGRNTEAFF.

This clonotype was counted many times. The chain has TRBV28 and TRBJ2-3; 7 bases match TRBD2. V was pared by 5 bases and J by 2 bases, with 16 bases of the junction left unmatched. This CDR3 comprises 18 residues. CDR1 MDHEN and CDR2 SYDVKM come from the germline V gene. In nucleotides, the CDR3 is TGTGCCAGCAGTCCACAACCCCGACGGGGGGAACTCACAGATACGCAGTATTTT. Protein product: CASSPQPRRGELTDTQYF.

V is TRBV7-2 and J is TRBJ1-1, with a possible D match to TRBD1 (5 bases). Trimming took off 3 bases at V and 4 bases at J, with 15 bases between the two ends. The CDR3 is made up of 15 amino acids. Germline CDR1 is SGHTA and CDR2 is FQGNSA. The CDR3: CASSFLWGRGTEAFF. CDR3 bases: TGTGCCAGCAGCTTCCTATGGGGGAGGGGCACTGAAGCTTTCTTT.

This clonotype was observed many times. The gene calls are TRBV20-1 and TRBJ1-1; D gene uncertain. From germline, CDR1 is DFQATT and CDR2 SNEGSKA (reference sequence). This CDR3 has 14 residues. V was clipped by 2 bases and J by 1 base, with 11 bases between them. CDR3 region: CSARKGPRNTEAFF. The CDR3 coding sequence is TGCAGTGCTAGAAAGGGCCCCAGGAACACTGAAGCTTTCTTT.

This clonotype was picked up many times. In DNA, the CDR3 is TGTGCCAGCAGCTACCCGGGCAGGTCCTACGAGCAGTACTTC. It encodes CASSYPGRSYEQYF. V gene TRBV13 combines with J gene TRBJ2-7; no firm D call. Trimming cost V 4 bases and J 1 base, with 11 bases left between them. The V gene's germline CDR1 is PRHDT and CDR2 FYEKMQ (reference sequence). The CDR3 loop spans 14 amino acids.

V and J are TRBV7-8 and TRBJ1-2; D is ambiguous. The V end lost 1 base, the J end lost 5 bases, and 5 bases lay between the germline ends. Germline V gene sequence: CDR1 SGHVS, CDR2 FQNEAQ. The CDR3 is 12 amino acids. CDR3 bases: TGTGCCAGCAGCTTAGGCATTTATGGCTACACCTTC. Protein: CASSLGIYGYTF.